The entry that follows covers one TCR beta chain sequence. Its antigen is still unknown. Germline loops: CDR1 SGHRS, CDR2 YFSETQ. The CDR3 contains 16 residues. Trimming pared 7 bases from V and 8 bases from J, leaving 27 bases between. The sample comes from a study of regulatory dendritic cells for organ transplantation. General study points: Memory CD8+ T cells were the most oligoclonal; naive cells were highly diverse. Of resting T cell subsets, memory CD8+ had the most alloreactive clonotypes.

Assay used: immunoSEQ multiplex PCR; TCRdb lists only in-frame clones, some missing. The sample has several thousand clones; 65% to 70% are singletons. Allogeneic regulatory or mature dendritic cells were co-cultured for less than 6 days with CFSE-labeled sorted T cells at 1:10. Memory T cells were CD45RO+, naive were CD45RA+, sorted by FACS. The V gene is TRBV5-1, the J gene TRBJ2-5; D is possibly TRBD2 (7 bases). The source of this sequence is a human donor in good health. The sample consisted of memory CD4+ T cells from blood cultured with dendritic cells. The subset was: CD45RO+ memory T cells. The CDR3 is CASSLGGGGFRGTQYF. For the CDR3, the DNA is TGCGCCAGCTCCTTGGGGGGCGGGGGCTTCCGAGGTACCCAGTACTTC.